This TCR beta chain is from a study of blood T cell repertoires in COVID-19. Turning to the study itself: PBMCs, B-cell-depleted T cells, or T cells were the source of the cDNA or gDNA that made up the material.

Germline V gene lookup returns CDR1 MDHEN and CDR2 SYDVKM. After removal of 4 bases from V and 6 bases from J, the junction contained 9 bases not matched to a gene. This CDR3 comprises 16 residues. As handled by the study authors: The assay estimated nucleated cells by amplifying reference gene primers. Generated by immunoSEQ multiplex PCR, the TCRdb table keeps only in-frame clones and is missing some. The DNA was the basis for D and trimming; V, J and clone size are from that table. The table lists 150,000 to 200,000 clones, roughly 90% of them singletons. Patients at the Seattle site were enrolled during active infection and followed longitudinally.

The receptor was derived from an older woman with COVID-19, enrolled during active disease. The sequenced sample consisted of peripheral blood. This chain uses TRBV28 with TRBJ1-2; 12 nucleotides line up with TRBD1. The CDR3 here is CASSSAGTGGEDGYTF. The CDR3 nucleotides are TGTGCCAGCAGTTCCGCCGGGACAGGGGGCGAGGATGGCTACACCTTC.